This record concerns one T cell receptor beta chain sequence. This entry belongs to a study of T cell responses to AZD1222 COVID-19 vaccine. Some clones are missing from TCRdb's copy, which holds only in-frame ones; the method was immunoSEQ multiplex PCR. The profile shows about 140,000 clones, around 84% of them singletons. V was trimmed by 2 bases and J by 5 bases, leaving 15 bases between them. Germline-derived CDR1 and CDR2 are SGHTA and FQGNSA. The CDR3 is 15 amino acids. The sequencing used peripheral blood, collected on day 0 of AZD1222 vaccination. This clonotype was sampled from an adult in good health. J is TRBJ1-1 and V is TRBV7-2; TRBD1 is a possible D gene (5 bases). DNA of the CDR3: TGTGCCAGCAGCTTAACAGACAGTGTCGCGACTGAAGCTTTCTTT. This translates into CASSLTDSVATEAFF.